This is a list of T cell receptor beta chains from one sample in a study of cytomegalovirus exposure and HLA in healthy donors. Assay: immunoSEQ multiplex PCR; the TCRdb copy retains only in-frame clones and omits some. The sample carries 150,000 or so clones, roughly 73% recorded once. What was sequenced was PBMCs. The receptor source for this set is a woman younger than 45 in good health and CMV-seronegative. The CDR3 runs from the conserved cysteine through the conserved F or W. Not all rows give a size; the values are once, few, many and, for expanded clones, a class.

cdr3_aa: CASSETGPMLLFF
v_call: TRBV28
j_call: TRBJ2-3
clone_size: few

cdr3_aa: CASSPVVNEKLFF
v_call: TRBV6-5
j_call: TRBJ1-4
clone_size: few

cdr3_aa: CASSLVADGYTF
v_call: TRBV5-4
j_call: TRBJ1-2
clone_size: -

cdr3_aa: CASSHGQGRSKAAEAFF
v_call: TRBV4-1
j_call: TRBJ1-1
clone_size: -

cdr3_aa: CASSFTYTIYF
v_call: TRBV7-9
j_call: TRBJ1-3
clone_size: -

cdr3_aa: CASSSNPGQGIFGANVLTF
v_call: TRBV7-8
j_call: TRBJ2-6
clone_size: -

cdr3_aa: CASSATRSGRGRPYNEQFF
v_call: TRBV9
j_call: TRBJ2-1
clone_size: -

cdr3_aa: CASSLGSGAGNTIYF
v_call: TRBV5-4
j_call: TRBJ1-3
clone_size: -

cdr3_aa: CASGPIRLGYTF
v_call: TRBV10-3
j_call: TRBJ1-2
clone_size: -

cdr3_aa: CSVEGTSGGRYEQYF
v_call: TRBV29-1
j_call: TRBJ2-7
clone_size: -

cdr3_aa: CASGSDFIGSEQYF
v_call: TRBV5-1
j_call: TRBJ2-7
clone_size: -

cdr3_aa: CASSLDGTGRSNQPQHF
v_call: TRBV7-2
j_call: TRBJ1-5
clone_size: few

cdr3_aa: CASSFGGGDYGYTF
v_call: TRBV5-4
j_call: TRBJ1-2
clone_size: -

cdr3_aa: CAIPSGGANTGELFF
v_call: TRBV10-3
j_call: TRBJ2-2
clone_size: -

cdr3_aa: CASRPRGSGGPYEQYF
v_call: TRBV19
j_call: TRBJ2-7
clone_size: -

cdr3_aa: CAISERAENYGYTF
v_call: TRBV10-3
j_call: TRBJ1-2
clone_size: few

cdr3_aa: CASSVGGGSTGELFF
v_call: TRBV9
j_call: TRBJ2-2
clone_size: -

cdr3_aa: CASSLELAGAYNEQFF
v_call: TRBV5-1
j_call: TRBJ2-1
clone_size: -

cdr3_aa: CASSLGGTGGYEQYF
v_call: TRBV5-4
j_call: TRBJ2-7
clone_size: few

cdr3_aa: CASLDVLRGAATEAFF
v_call: TRBV2
j_call: TRBJ1-1
clone_size: -

cdr3_aa: CASSQTRSEQYF
v_call: TRBV6-1
j_call: TRBJ2-7
clone_size: -

cdr3_aa: CASSLFGATNEKLFF
v_call: TRBV5-1
j_call: TRBJ1-4
clone_size: -

cdr3_aa: CASSPRQVLNTEAFF
v_call: TRBV7-9
j_call: TRBJ1-1
clone_size: few

cdr3_aa: CASRYSEVYGYTF
v_call: TRBV6-5
j_call: TRBJ1-2
clone_size: -

cdr3_aa: CASSRRDTQYF
v_call: TRBV28
j_call: TRBJ2-3
clone_size: few

cdr3_aa: CASSYVTTSGGLGETQYF
v_call: TRBV27
j_call: TRBJ2-5
clone_size: -

cdr3_aa: CAISESGPRGENGYTF
v_call: TRBV6-1
j_call: TRBJ1-2
clone_size: -

cdr3_aa: CASSYSGSSYNEQFF
v_call: TRBV6-5
j_call: TRBJ2-1
clone_size: -

cdr3_aa: CASSFGQGGTNTEAFF
v_call: TRBV5-1
j_call: TRBJ1-1
clone_size: -

cdr3_aa: CASSQERVGGGFYGYTF
v_call: TRBV14
j_call: TRBJ1-2
clone_size: -

cdr3_aa: CASNYRGGEKLFF
v_call: TRBV6-6
j_call: TRBJ1-4
clone_size: -

cdr3_aa: CASSLITYNYGYTF
v_call: TRBV5-4
j_call: TRBJ1-2
clone_size: -

cdr3_aa: CASSGTSGGKTQYF
v_call: TRBV2
j_call: TRBJ2-5
clone_size: once

cdr3_aa: CAWSVQGDQPQHF
v_call: TRBV30
j_call: TRBJ1-5
clone_size: -

cdr3_aa: CASSWGQGVYEQYF
v_call: TRBV6-6
j_call: TRBJ2-7
clone_size: -

cdr3_aa: CASSVGGQGATEQYF
v_call: TRBV9
j_call: TRBJ2-7
clone_size: -

cdr3_aa: CASSVDPRDTYGYTF
v_call: TRBV9
j_call: TRBJ1-2
clone_size: few

cdr3_aa: CASSLFEGNGYTF
v_call: TRBV7-6
j_call: TRBJ1-2
clone_size: -

cdr3_aa: CASSFRGSGNTIYF
v_call: TRBV4-1
j_call: TRBJ1-3
clone_size: once

cdr3_aa: CASSQVPSGDVAEQYF
v_call: TRBV4-2
j_call: TRBJ2-7
clone_size: -

cdr3_aa: CSVNQPGGQTEAFF
v_call: TRBV29-1
j_call: TRBJ1-1
clone_size: few

cdr3_aa: CASSLGGEGYEQFF
v_call: TRBV11-2
j_call: TRBJ2-1
clone_size: once

cdr3_aa: CASRKGQTPGNTIYF
v_call: TRBV6-5
j_call: TRBJ1-3
clone_size: -

cdr3_aa: CASSSPLTPRLGSWRLFF
v_call: TRBV28
j_call: TRBJ1-4
clone_size: -

cdr3_aa: CASSLGGSGAGELFF
v_call: TRBV28
j_call: TRBJ2-2
clone_size: -